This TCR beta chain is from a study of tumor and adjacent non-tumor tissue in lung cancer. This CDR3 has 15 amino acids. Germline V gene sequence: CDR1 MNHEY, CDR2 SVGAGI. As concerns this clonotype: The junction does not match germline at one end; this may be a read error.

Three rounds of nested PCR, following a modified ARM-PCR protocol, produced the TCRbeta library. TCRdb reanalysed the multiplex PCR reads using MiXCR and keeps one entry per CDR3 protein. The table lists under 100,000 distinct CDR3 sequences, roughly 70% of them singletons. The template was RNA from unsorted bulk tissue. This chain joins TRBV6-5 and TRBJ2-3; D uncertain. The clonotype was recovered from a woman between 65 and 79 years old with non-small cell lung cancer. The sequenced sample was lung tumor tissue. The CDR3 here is CASIYSFMSTDTQYF. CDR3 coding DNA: TGTGCCAGCATTTACTCATTTATGAGCACAGATACGCAGTATTTT.